This T cell receptor beta chain was obtained from a study of cytomegalovirus exposure and HLA in healthy donors. Overall study: In terms of ancestry, the Caucasian-associated cluster contained 80% to 90% of the roughly 400 genotyped donors.

Study-level points and caveats: Highly shared sequence variants in one cluster were likely a sequencing artifact.

The PCR ran on 60 Vbeta and 13 Jbeta primers. This table comes from immunoSEQ multiplex PCR, and its TCRdb copy is limited to in-frame clones, with some not included. The data hold roughly 150,000 clones, with 82% observed a single time. The CDR3 runs 16 residues. Germline V gene data show CDR1 as LNHNV and CDR2 as YYDKDF (reference sequence). V lost 0 bases and J lost 1, with 12 bases in between. As regards this clone: Its target is unknown.

Everyone who donated was a healthy bone marrow donor. The sample was PBMCs. This sequence was found in a girl between 10 and 17 years old in good health and CMV-seropositive. The chain carries TRBV15 and TRBJ1-1; D is perhaps TRBD1 (5 bases). For the CDR3, the DNA is TGTGCCACCAGCAGAGATTGGGGGGGAGAGAACACTGAAGCTTTCTTT. It translates to CATSRDWGGENTEAFF.